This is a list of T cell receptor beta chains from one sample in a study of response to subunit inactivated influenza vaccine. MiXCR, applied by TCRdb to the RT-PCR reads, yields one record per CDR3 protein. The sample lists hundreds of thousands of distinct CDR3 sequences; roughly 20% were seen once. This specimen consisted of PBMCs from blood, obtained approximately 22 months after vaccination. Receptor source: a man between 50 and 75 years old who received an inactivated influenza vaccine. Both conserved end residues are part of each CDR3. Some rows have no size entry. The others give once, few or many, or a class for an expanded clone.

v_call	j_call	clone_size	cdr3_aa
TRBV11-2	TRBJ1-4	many	CASSSRTGQANEKLFF
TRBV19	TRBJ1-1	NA	CASSREGRSTEAFF
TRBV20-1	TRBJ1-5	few	CSASDRGNQPQHF
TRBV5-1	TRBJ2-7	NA	CASSLDPAYEQYF
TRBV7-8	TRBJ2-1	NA	CASSLMGLAGSSSYNEQFF
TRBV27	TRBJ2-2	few	CASSLHNTGELFF
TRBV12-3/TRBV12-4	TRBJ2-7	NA	CASSFYGVSYEQYF
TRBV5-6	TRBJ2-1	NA	CASSWTSGSNEQFF
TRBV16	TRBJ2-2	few	CASSRDSRNTGELFF
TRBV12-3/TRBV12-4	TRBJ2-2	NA	CASSLGLARGELFF
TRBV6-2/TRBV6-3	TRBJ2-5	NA	CASQVLAGETQYF
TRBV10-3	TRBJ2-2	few	CAIMRTSGRDTGELFF